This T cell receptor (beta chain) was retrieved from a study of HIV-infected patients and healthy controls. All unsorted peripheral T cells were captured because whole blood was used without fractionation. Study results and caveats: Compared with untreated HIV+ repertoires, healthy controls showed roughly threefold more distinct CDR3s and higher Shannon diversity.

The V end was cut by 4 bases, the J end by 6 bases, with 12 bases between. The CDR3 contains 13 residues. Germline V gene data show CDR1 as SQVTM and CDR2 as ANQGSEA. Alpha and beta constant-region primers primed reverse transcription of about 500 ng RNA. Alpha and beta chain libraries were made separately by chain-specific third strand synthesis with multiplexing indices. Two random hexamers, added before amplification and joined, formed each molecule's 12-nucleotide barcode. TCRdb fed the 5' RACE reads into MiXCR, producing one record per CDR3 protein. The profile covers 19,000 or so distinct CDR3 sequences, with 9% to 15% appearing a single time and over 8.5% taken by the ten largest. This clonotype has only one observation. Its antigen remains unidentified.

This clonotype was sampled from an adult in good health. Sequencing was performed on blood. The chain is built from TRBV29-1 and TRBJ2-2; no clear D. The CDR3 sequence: CSVVSLNPGELFF. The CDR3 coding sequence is TGCAGCGTTGTTTCGCTCAACCCCGGGGAGCTGTTTTTT.